This T cell receptor beta chain was identified in a study of Ad26.COV2.S vaccination and SARS-CoV-2 variants. Profiling relied on immunoSEQ multiplex PCR, and the TCRdb table lists in-frame clones only, not all of them. The profile covers some 390,000 clones, with about 85% appearing a single time and around 3.4% taken by the ten largest. V lost 2 bases and J 2 bases, leaving 11 bases between the germline ends. CDR3 length equals 15 residues. From germline, CDR1 is MNHEY and CDR2 SVGAGI. Treatment described: over 15 received Ad26.COV2.S at low or high dose, single or two shots; roughly 5 received placebo; per-sample allocation not given. Each sample was drawn 63 days after the first injection (of vaccine or placebo).

The specimen was peripheral blood, collected in a trial of Ad26.COV2.S vaccine versus placebo. The chain combines TRBV6-5 with TRBJ2-3; perhaps TRBD1 as D (6 bases). The sequence came from a person between 18 and 60 years old who received the Ad26.COV2.S COVID-19 vaccine or a placebo. The CDR3 region has the DNA TGTGCCAGCAGTTACGGGCAGGGGCTCACAGATACGCAGTATTTT. It is translated as CASSYGQGLTDTQYF.